The rows below give T cell receptor beta chains drawn from one sample of a study of blood T cell repertoires in COVID-19. The protocol was immunoSEQ multiplex PCR, while the TCRdb copy is restricted to in-frame clones and leaves out a portion. The data show around 140,000 clones, around 86% seen once. Sequencing used peripheral blood. Every receptor here comes from a human donor in a cohort sampled during active COVID-19. The CDR3 runs from the conserved cysteine through the conserved F or W. A D gene is named only where the DNA matches it firmly. Rows give clone size only sometimes, using once, few, many, or a class for an expanded clone.

D	size	V	J	CDR3	DNA
TRBD2	.	TRBV4-3	TRBJ2-7	CASSRGLAGESREQYF	TGCGCCAGCAGCCGAGGACTAGCGGGAGAATCGAGGGAGCAGTACTTC
TRBD2	.	TRBV27	TRBJ2-7	CASKAGGGRGEQYF	TGTGCCAGCAAGGCTGGCGGGGGGAGGGGCGAGCAGTACTTC
.	.	TRBV11-2	TRBJ1-1	CASSARGQGRSTEAFF	TGTGCCAGCAGCGCAAGAGGCCAGGGCCGGAGCACTGAAGCTTTCTTT
TRBD2	.	TRBV7-9	TRBJ2-2	CASSLGHSGRAAGELFF	TGTGCCAGCAGCTTAGGACATAGCGGGAGGGCCGCCGGGGAGCTGTTTTTT
TRBD1	.	TRBV27	TRBJ2-7	CASRKGTGSSYEQYF	TGTGCCAGCAGGAAAGGGACAGGGAGCTCCTACGAGCAGTACTTC
.	.	TRBV28	TRBJ2-5	CATMLQSHQGKPETQYF	TGTGCCACCATGCTTCAAAGTCATCAGGGCAAACCCGAGACCCAGTACTTC
TRBD2	few	TRBV10-3	TRBJ2-7	CATWTSGTAGGTSYEQYF	TGTGCCACCTGGACTAGCGGGACCGCCGGGGGAACCTCCTACGAGCAGTACTTC
TRBD1	.	TRBV10-3	TRBJ2-3	CAISPGQGLDTQYF	TGTGCCATCAGTCCCGGACAGGGATTAGATACGCAGTATTTT
.	.	TRBV19	TRBJ1-5	CASTDSGQPQHF	TGTGCCAGTACCGACAGCGGGCAGCCCCAGCATTTT
TRBD1	.	TRBV3-1/TRBV3-2	TRBJ2-7	CASNPPRDRAYEQYF	TGTGCCAGCAACCCACCTCGGGACAGGGCCTACGAGCAGTACTTC
.	.	TRBV6-5	TRBJ2-5	CASSYSTGRRETQYF	TGTGCCAGCAGTTACTCGACAGGGAGGAGAGAGACCCAGTACTTC
.	.	TRBV6-5	TRBJ1-1	CASSRTQGSTEAFF	TGTGCCAGCAGCAGAACTCAGGGGTCCACTGAAGCTTTCTTT
TRBD1	.	TRBV5-1	TRBJ1-3	CASSNPQGGSGNTIYF	TGCGCCAGCAGCAACCCACAGGGGGGCTCTGGAAACACCATATATTTT
TRBD2	.	TRBV27	TRBJ2-7	CASSFAGGDSYEQYF	TGTGCCAGCAGTTTCGCGGGGGGGGACTCCTACGAGCAGTACTTC
.	once	TRBV29-1	TRBJ1-1	CSVAGGADTEAFF	TGCAGCGTTGCTGGGGGGGCGGACACTGAAGCTTTCTTT
.	.	TRBV5-6	TRBJ1-4	CASSLLLLGDRRNEKLFF	TGTGCCAGCAGCTTACTGTTGTTGGGTGACAGACGAAATGAAAAACTGTTTTTT
.	.	TRBV7-9	TRBJ2-7	CASSPHGGTNEQYF	TGTGCCAGCAGCCCCCATGGCGGGACCAACGAGCAGTACTTC
TRBD1	.	TRBV19	TRBJ2-7	CASSAPGQAAYEQYF	TGTGCCAGTAGTGCTCCGGGACAGGCCGCCTACGAGCAGTACTTC
TRBD1	.	TRBV3-1/TRBV3-2	TRBJ1-6	CASSLLPGQNNSPLHF	TGTGCCAGCAGCCTCTTACCGGGACAGAATAATTCACCCCTCCACTTT
TRBD2	.	TRBV4-3	TRBJ2-3	CASSQDPAGARDTQYF	TGCGCCAGCAGCCAAGACCCCGCGGGAGCGAGAGATACGCAGTATTTT
TRBD1	.	TRBV28	TRBJ2-7	CASIHQGAGGSYEQYF	TGTGCCAGCATCCATCAGGGGGCAGGGGGCTCCTACGAGCAGTACTTC
.	.	TRBV7-9	TRBJ1-1	CASSLRQGLLNTEAFF	TGTGCCAGCAGCTTACGTCAGGGGCTCTTGAACACTGAAGCTTTCTTT
.	.	TRBV12-3/TRBV12-4	TRBJ2-1	CASSFVARNEQFF	TGTGCCAGCAGTTTCGTAGCTAGAAATGAGCAGTTCTTC
TRBD1	.	TRBV19	TRBJ1-2	CASRTGGNYGYTF	TGTGCCAGTAGGACAGGGGGGAACTATGGCTACACCTTC
.	.	TRBV6-5	TRBJ1-5	CASSYSRVQPQHF	TGTGCCAGCAGTTACTCCCGGGTTCAGCCCCAGCATTTT
.	.	TRBV2	TRBJ2-6	CASREEVGGAGANVLTF	TGTGCCAGCAGGGAAGAGGTAGGGGGGGCTGGGGCCAACGTCCTGACTTTC
.	.	TRBV4-3	TRBJ2-7	CASSQEWQYYEQYF	TGCGCCAGCAGCCAAGAATGGCAGTACTACGAGCAGTACTTC
TRBD1	.	TRBV9	TRBJ2-7	CASSVDDRALPPYEQYF	TGTGCCAGCAGCGTGGACGACAGGGCCCTACCCCCCTACGAGCAGTACTTC
TRBD2	.	TRBV6-1	TRBJ2-1	CASSERETSGRASYNEQFF	TGTGCCAGCAGTGAAAGGGAGACTAGCGGGAGGGCCTCCTACAATGAGCAGTTCTTC
TRBD2	.	TRBV10-1	TRBJ2-3	CASSGTSGSTDTQYF	TGCGCCAGCAGTGGGACTAGCGGTAGCACAGATACGCAGTATTTT
TRBD2	.	TRBV13	TRBJ2-2	CASRRTSGFTGELFF	TGTGCCAGCAGGCGGACTAGCGGGTTCACCGGGGAGCTGTTTTTT
TRBD1	.	TRBV6-6	TRBJ2-7	CASRNRDRDPEQYF	TGTGCCAGCAGGAACCGGGACAGGGATCCCGAGCAGTACTTC
TRBD1	.	TRBV29-1	TRBJ1-4	CSAQGVANEKLFF	TGCAGCGCCCAGGGGGTTGCTAATGAAAAACTGTTTTTT
.	.	TRBV7-9	TRBJ2-7	CASSLKLSGAYEQYF	TGTGCCAGCAGCTTAAAACTTAGCGGTGCCTACGAGCAGTACTTC
.	.	TRBV2	TRBJ1-5	CASSEGTGVSNQPQHF	TGTGCCAGCAGTGAAGGAACAGGAGTCAGCAATCAGCCCCAGCATTTT
.	.	TRBV20-1	TRBJ2-7	CSASRTGTYEQYF	TGCAGTGCTAGTCGTACAGGAACCTACGAGCAGTACTTC
.	.	TRBV4-3	TRBJ1-5	CASSQGHNQPQHF	TGCGCCAGCAGCCAAGGGCACAATCAGCCCCAGCATTTT
.	.	TRBV6-1	TRBJ2-7	CASSEAGPFYEQYF	TGTGCCAGCAGTGAGGCAGGGCCATTCTACGAGCAGTACTTC
TRBD1	once	TRBV9	TRBJ2-2	CASSAQGAEAGELFF	TGTGCCAGCAGCGCACAGGGGGCAGAGGCCGGGGAGCTGTTTTTT
.	.	TRBV18	TRBJ2-2	CASSPSKWESFGELFF	TGTGCCAGCTCACCGTCTAAGTGGGAGTCCTTCGGGGAGCTGTTTTTT
.	.	TRBV7-2	TRBJ1-6	CASSGGTYNSPLHF	TGTGCCAGCAGCGGGGGGACCTATAATTCACCCCTCCACTTT
.	.	TRBV6-5	TRBJ2-7	CASSLRGLTYEQYF	TGTGCCAGCAGTCTGAGGGGACTGACCTACGAGCAGTACTTC
.	.	TRBV7-2	TRBJ1-1	CASSSSRGRNTEAFF	TGTGCCAGCAGCTCTAGTAGGGGGAGAAACACTGAAGCTTTCTTT
TRBD1	few	TRBV5-5	TRBJ1-4	CASSTWTGGLGEKLFF	TGTGCCAGCAGCACTTGGACAGGGGGCCTGGGTGAAAAACTGTTTTTT
TRBD2	.	TRBV28	TRBJ2-1	CASRLADYNEQFF	TGTGCCAGTCGACTAGCGGACTACAATGAGCAGTTCTTC
TRBD1	.	TRBV25-1	TRBJ1-6	CASSEYGQGGGSPLHF	TGTGCCAGCAGTGAATACGGACAGGGGGGCGGGTCACCCCTCCACTTT
.	.	TRBV9	TRBJ2-1	CASSVAGTGNNEQFF	TGTGCCAGCAGCGTAGCGGGGACTGGGAACAATGAGCAGTTCTTC
TRBD2	.	TRBV19	TRBJ2-7	CARPSRGKISYEQYF	TGTGCCAGGCCGTCGCGGGGGAAGATTTCCTACGAGCAGTACTTC
.	.	TRBV4-1	TRBJ1-5	CASSQGDRRNQPQHF	TGCGCCAGCAGCCAAGGAGACCGGAGAAATCAGCCCCAGCATTTT